The 20 T cell receptor beta chains below all came from one sample that was sequenced in a study of cytomegalovirus exposure and HLA in healthy donors. Sequenced by immunoSEQ multiplex PCR; TCRdb stores in-frame clones only, minus some. The sample yields 100,000 to 150,000 clones, about 83% seen once. What was sequenced was PBMCs. The receptors here all came from a man between 18 and 35 years old in good health and CMV-seronegative.

The chain has TRBV13 and TRBJ1-1, with D perhaps matching TRBD1 (5 bases). CDR1 and CDR2 from the germline V gene are PRHDT and FYEKMQ (reference sequence). This CDR3 has 13 residues. V shed 7 bases and J shed 4 bases, with 13 bases lying between them. CDR3 coding DNA: TGTGCCAGCACCATGGGGGGACGCACTGAAGCTTTCTTT. Translated, it gives CASTMGGRTEAFF.

This chain uses TRBV7-9 with TRBJ1-6; D uncertain. There are 14 residues in the CDR3. Germline V gives CDR1 SEHNR, CDR2 FQNEAQ (reference sequence). Trimming removed 2 bases from V and 7 bases from J, with 9 bases in between. The CDR3: CASSLQASNSPLHF. In nucleotides, the CDR3 is TGTGCCAGCAGCTTACAGGCTTCCAATTCACCCCTCCACTTT.

The chain is built from TRBV5-1 and TRBJ1-2, with D possibly being TRBD1 (6 bases). The CDR3 sequence is 14 residues long. The V and J ends lost 2 bases and 3 bases respectively, with 11 bases between them. The germline V gene has CDR1 SGHRS and CDR2 YFSETQ. This CDR3 reads CASSFSGQHYGYTF. The CDR3 region has the DNA TGCGCCAGCAGCTTCTCCGGACAGCACTATGGCTACACCTTC.

The rearrangement links TRBV6-6 to TRBJ2-2; no clear D gene. Germline CDR1 and CDR2: MNHNY and SVGAGI (reference sequence). Trimming left V 2 bases short and J 9 bases short, with 13 bases between. The CDR3 spans 14 residues. The CDR3 DNA follows: TGTGCCAGCAGTTACGGGCAGACCAAAAGGGAGCTGTTTTTT. Its translation: CASSYGQTKRELFF.

This chain connects TRBV4-1 to TRBJ2-1; 9 bases agree with TRBD2. Germline values: CDR1 MGHRA, CDR2 YSYEKL. V lost 5 bases to trimming and J lost 5 bases; unmatched junction nucleotides: 4. The CDR3 loop spans 14 amino acids. The chain's CDR3 is CASSGLASNNEQFF. In DNA form, the CDR3 reads TGCGCCAGCAGCGGACTAGCGTCCAACAATGAGCAGTTCTTC.

The chain employs TRBV19 and TRBJ2-3; TRBD2 matches at 13 bases. The germline CDR1 and CDR2 sequences are LNHDA and SQIVND (reference sequence). The CDR3 length is 17 residues. V lost 6 bases and J lost 2; bases outside the gene matches: 8. The CDR3 sequence: CASSPDGTSGVTDTQYF. The DNA for the CDR3 is TGTGCCAGTAGCCCAGATGGGACTAGCGGGGTCACAGATACGCAGTATTTT.

This rearrangement joins TRBV6-1 to TRBJ1-6, with D possibly being TRBD1 (5 bases). This CDR3 is built from 17 residues. Germline V gene lookup returns CDR1 MNHNS and CDR2 SASEGT. V lost 1 base and J 10 bases, leaving 20 bases between the germline ends. CDR3 nucleotides: TGTGCCAGCAGTGAAGGCTCGTGGGGCCCCAACGGGTCACCCCTCCACTTT. Translated: CASSEGSWGPNGSPLHF.

The chain is built from TRBV27 and TRBJ1-1, with 7 positions matching TRBD1. The germline V gene has CDR1 MNHEY and CDR2 SMNVEV (reference sequence). The junction had 12 bases not matched to a gene; V was cut back by 6 bases and J by 2 bases. There are 16 residues in the CDR3. DNA for the CDR3: TGTGCCAGCAGCCGCGCTAGGGGGCGAGTTAACACTGAAGCTTTCTTT. This sequence encodes CASSRARGRVNTEAFF.

CDR3 nucleotides: TGCGCCAGCAGTCCGGAGCGGGGATCTACCTACGAGCAGTACTTC. It is translated as CASSPERGSTYEQYF. The rearrangement joins TRBV23-1 to TRBJ2-7; TRBD2 matches 7 bases. TRBV23-1 is sorted into the ORF group, with uncertain function. This CDR3 has 15 amino acids. The V segment lost 4 bases and the J segment 2 bases; nucleotides outside the gene matches: 8.

The chain uses TRBV2 and TRBJ1-6; D is uncertain. Trimming left V 2 bases short and J 7 bases short, with 9 bases between. Germline values: CDR1 SNHLY, CDR2 FYNNEI. The CDR3 length is 14 residues. In DNA, the CDR3 is TGTGCCAGCAGTGAATCTACCTGGAATTCACCCCTCCACTTT. The encoded protein is CASSESTWNSPLHF.

V usage is TRBV23-1 and J usage is TRBJ1-1, with no clear D. TRBV23-1 is treated as an ORF (open reading frame) with a function not yet certain. This CDR3 is 14 amino acids long. Trimming removed 4 bases from V and 0 bases from J, with 9 bases in between. CDR3: CASSRRVMNTEAFF. The CDR3 region has the DNA TGCGCCAGCAGTCGAAGAGTCATGAACACTGAAGCTTTCTTT.

This chain links TRBV9 with TRBJ1-1; D ambiguous. This CDR3 region has 10 residues. Between the trimmed V and J ends, which lost 3 bases and 8 bases, there was a span of 5 bases. The germline V gene encodes CDR1 SGDLS and CDR2 YYNGEE. The CDR3 nucleotides are TGTGCCAGCAGCGGCGGAGAAGCTTTCTTT. The encoded protein is CASSGGEAFF.

The J gene is TRBJ1-6, the V gene TRBV30; TRBD1 agrees at 9 bases. The CDR3 covers 14 residues. V shed 1 base and J 7 bases; nucleotides not matched to a gene: 2. Germline V gene data show CDR1 as GTSNPN and CDR2 as SVGIG (reference sequence). CDR3: CAWSAGQGNSPLHF. In DNA form, the CDR3 reads TGTGCCTGGAGTGCGGGACAGGGAAATTCACCCCTCCACTTT.

The V gene is TRBV30, the J gene TRBJ2-7, with D perhaps matching TRBD2 (5 bases). Per the germline V gene, CDR1 is GTSNPN and CDR2 is SVGIG (reference sequence). This CDR3 is 15 amino acids long. V was shortened by 2 bases and J by 7 bases, with 21 bases between the two germline ends. The CDR3 here is CAWSRGWVLGREQYF. CDR3 bases: TGTGCCTGGAGTAGAGGGTGGGTCTTGGGTCGGGAGCAGTACTTC. Full variable domain (outside the CDR3, taken from reference TRBV30 and TRBJ2-7): SQTIHQWPATLVQPVGSPLSLECTVEGTSNPNLYWYRQAAGRGLQLLFYSVGIGQISSEVPQNLSASRPQDRQFILSSKKLLLSDSGFYLCAWSRGWVLGREQYFGPGTRLTVT.

This chain connects TRBV19 to TRBJ2-7; D may be TRBD2 (6 bases). CDR3 size: 14 residues. Trimming removed 5 bases from V and 3 bases from J, with 14 bases in between. Germline V CDR1 and CDR2: LNHDA, SQIVND (reference sequence). The DNA of the CDR3 is TGTGCCAGTAGTTTTAATATGGGGGGCTACGAGCAGTACTTC. Encoded protein: CASSFNMGGYEQYF.

The chain carries TRBV5-4 and TRBJ2-7; 10 bases match TRBD1. This CDR3 comprises 15 residues. V shed 4 bases and J 2 bases; nucleotides not matched to a gene: 6. Germline V gene lookup returns CDR1 SGHNT and CDR2 YYREEE (reference sequence). CDR3 loop: CASSSKDRGAYEQYF. In DNA form, the CDR3 reads TGTGCCAGCAGCAGTAAGGACAGGGGGGCCTACGAGCAGTACTTC.

The rearrangement links TRBV6-1 to TRBJ2-7, with a weak D call TRBD1 (5 bases). The CDR3 loop spans 16 amino acids. The V and J ends lost 2 bases and 7 bases respectively, with 21 bases between them. Germline CDR1 is MNHNS and CDR2 is SASEGT. This CDR3 reads CASSERNWGPTLEQYF. The CDR3 nucleotides read TGTGCCAGCAGTGAACGTAACTGGGGCCCCACGTTGGAGCAGTACTTC.

This chain connects TRBV6-5 to TRBJ1-1, with a tentative D call TRBD1 (6 bases). From germline, CDR1 is MNHEY and CDR2 SVGAGI. The CDR3 has 13 residues. Trimming took off 7 bases at V and 4 bases at J, with 13 bases between the two ends. The CDR3 sequence is CASTQGLGTEAFF. The CDR3 nucleotides read TGTGCCAGCACCCAGGGGCTGGGCACTGAAGCTTTCTTT.

The CDR3 region has the DNA TGTGCCAGCAGCATACGACTAGCACGCGATGAGCAGTTCTTC. It is translated as CASSIRLARDEQFF. The rearrangement links TRBV7-2 to TRBJ2-1; 7 bases are shared with TRBD2. Trimming at V came to 5 bases and at J to 8 bases, leaving 9 bases not matched to a gene. From germline, CDR1 is SGHTA and CDR2 FQGNSA. This CDR3 region has 14 residues.

This clone was seen a few times. The chain links TRBV28 to TRBJ2-7; D remains ambiguous. Trimming pared 4 bases from V and 0 bases from J, leaving 16 bases between. CDR3 size: 16 residues. CDR1 and CDR2 from the germline V gene are MDHEN and SYDVKM. CDR3 in DNA: TGTGCCAGCAGTTCCCCCTCAGTTACCAACTCCTACGAGCAGTACTTC. Its protein product is CASSSPSVTNSYEQYF.